The 27 T cell receptor beta chains in this list originate from one sample, sequenced in a study of CD8 T cells in ankylosing spondylitis. General study findings and limits: For ankylosing spondylitis blood, a TCR beta motif of several highly homologous variants appeared characteristic.

Using its own MiXCR run on the 5' RACE reads, TCRdb lists one record per CDR3 protein. The sample contains 700,000 or so distinct CDR3 sequences, 15% to 20% of which appear only once. Which antigens these TCRs recognize remains unknown. Source material: blood, either unsorted or a sorted T cell fraction (not recorded which). The source of these receptors is a male donor with ankylosing spondylitis.

This CDR3 reads CASSQGARGYEQYF. The CDR3 region has the DNA TGTGCCAGCAGCCAAGGGGCAAGGGGCTACGAGCAGTACTTC. The chain is built from TRBV14 and TRBJ2-7; maybe TRBD1 (5 bases). Germline CDR1 and CDR2: SGHDN and FVKESK. The V end lost 1 base, the J end lost 3 bases, and 10 bases lay between the germline ends. The CDR3 is made up of 14 amino acids.

This chain uses TRBV20-1 with TRBJ1-1, with D tentatively TRBD1 (5 bases). Germline V lookup: CDR1 DFQATT, CDR2 SNEGSKA (reference sequence). Trimming took off 3 bases at V and 7 bases at J, with 18 bases between the two ends. The CDR3 is 14 amino acids. In nucleotides, the CDR3 is TGCAGTGCTAGTAGGGCCGCAGGGATTAATGAAGCTTTCTTT. Its protein is CSASRAAGINEAFF.

The V gene is TRBV12-3 or TRBV12-4, the J gene TRBJ2-7, with TRBD2 matching over 7 bases. The V segment lost 5 bases and the J segment 4 bases; nucleotides outside the gene matches: 11. This CDR3 is 15 amino acids long. The CDR3 region is CASSDSGRKSYEQYF. CDR3 coding DNA: TGTGCCAGCAGTGATAGCGGGCGCAAATCTTACGAGCAGTACTTC.

In this sample, this clonotype turned up once. The genes are TRBV6-1 and TRBJ1-2; D is perhaps TRBD1 (5 bases). V was trimmed by 6 bases and J by 8 bases, leaving 16 bases between them. In germline, CDR1 is MNHNS, CDR2 SASEGT. The CDR3 consists of 13 residues. CDR3 residues: CASRDTGTKGYTF. The CDR3 bases are TGTGCCAGCAGGGACACAGGTACGAAGGGCTACACCTTC.

This clonotype was detected only a few times. This chain connects TRBV7-9 to TRBJ2-5; 7 nucleotides line up with TRBD1. The V and J ends lost 0 bases and 5 bases, in that order; junction bases with no gene match: 9. Germline assignment: CDR1 SEHNR and CDR2 FQNEAQ (reference sequence). The CDR3 runs to 16 residues. The CDR3 DNA follows: TGTGCCAGCAGCTTAGCGTCAGGGGGAGATAGGGAGACCCAGTACTTC. Translated: CASSLASGGDRETQYF.

In this sample, this clonotype turned up a few times. The chain is built from TRBV20-1 and TRBJ2-1, with TRBD2 matching over 11 bases. In germline, CDR1 is DFQATT, CDR2 SNEGSKA (reference sequence). Losses at the gene ends were 5 bases for V and 6 bases for J; bases not matched to a gene: 9. This CDR3 is 15 amino acids long. In DNA, the CDR3 is TGCAGTGCTCCGGCTCCCGGGACTAGCGGCAATGAGCAGTTCTTC. Translation gives CSAPAPGTSGNEQFF.

This clonotype was found many times. This chain links TRBV20-1 with TRBJ2-1; 9 bases agree with TRBD2. Germline V gives CDR1 DFQATT, CDR2 SNEGSKA (reference sequence). With 5 bases clipped from V and 6 bases from J, the junction kept 8 bases outside the gene matches. The CDR3 is 14 amino acids. The CDR3 loop reads CSAPGTSSPNEQFF. CDR3 nucleotide sequence: TGCAGTGCTCCCGGGACTAGCAGTCCCAATGAGCAGTTCTTC.

The genes are TRBV12-3 or TRBV12-4 and TRBJ1-1; D might be TRBD1 (6 bases). The length of the CDR3 is 13 residues. V was clipped by 6 bases and J by 10 bases, with 18 bases between them. The CDR3 loop reads CASSYRTESGAFF. The CDR3 DNA reads TGTGCCAGCAGCTACAGGACAGAGTCCGGAGCTTTCTTT.

This clonotype has just a few counts. The V and J genes are TRBV20-1 and TRBJ2-3; 11 bases match TRBD2. V was clipped by 3 bases and J by 7 bases; unmatched bases: 6. CDR3 length: 14 residues. CDR1 DFQATT and CDR2 SNEGSKA come from the germline V gene (reference sequence). The CDR3 spells CSARTSGVLNTQYF. The CDR3 DNA reads as TGCAGTGCTAGGACTAGCGGGGTGCTAAATACGCAGTATTTT.

The V and J genes are TRBV28 and TRBJ2-7; TRBD2 aligns across 13 bases. This CDR3 has 18 amino acids. Germline assignment: CDR1 MDHEN and CDR2 SYDVKM. Trimming cost V 6 bases and J 2 bases; bases outside gene matches: 13. For the CDR3, the DNA is TGTGCCAGCAGGGGGACTAGCGGGACAACCGATAACCCCTACGAGCAGTACTTC. Residues: CASRGTSGTTDNPYEQYF. Complete variable domain (other parts from reference TRBV28 and TRBJ2-7): DVKVTQSSRYLVKRTGEKVFLECVQDMDHENMFWYRQDPGLGLRLIYFSYDVKMKEKGDIPEGYSVSREKKERFSLILESASTNQTSMYLCASRGTSGTTDNPYEQYFGPGTRLTVT.

This chain links TRBV27 with TRBJ2-6; no clear D gene. The V end was cut by 2 bases, the J end by 3 bases, with 11 bases between. Germline V gives CDR1 MNHEY, CDR2 SMNVEV (reference sequence). This CDR3 is 16 amino acids long. CDR3: CASSLGPAFGANVLTF. The CDR3 region has the DNA TGTGCCAGCAGTTTAGGCCCGGCTTTTGGGGCCAACGTCCTGACTTTC.

The V call is TRBV9, the J call TRBJ2-1; possibly TRBD1 for D (6 bases). This CDR3 has 15 residues. Germline V gene sequence: CDR1 SGDLS, CDR2 YYNGEE. V gave up 0 bases and J gave up 3 bases, with 10 bases separating them. The CDR3, as DNA: TGTGCCAGCAGCGTAGTGGGGGCCCTCTACAATGAGCAGTTCTTC. Its protein is CASSVVGALYNEQFF. The full variable domain, in which reference TRBV9 and TRBJ2-1 provide the parts outside the CDR3, is DSGVTQTPKHLITATGQRVTLRCSPRSGDLSVYWYQQSLDQGLQFLIQYYNGEERAKGNILERFSAQQFPDLHSELNLSSLELGDSALYFCASSVVGALYNEQFFGPGTRLTVL.

V usage is TRBV11-3 and J usage is TRBJ2-5; either TRBD1 or TRBD2 may fit D (5 bases each). This CDR3 is built from 16 residues. The V gene's germline CDR1 is SGHNT and CDR2 YENEEA. Trimming stripped 1 base from V and 4 bases from J, with 16 bases between. CDR3 sequence (DNA): TGTGCCAGCAGCTTAGTAGCCAGGGCTGGAGGAGAGACCCAGTACTTC. Amino acid sequence: CASSLVARAGGETQYF.

Points on this clonotype: Sequence at one end of the junction differs from germline and may be a read error. The chain combines TRBV5-5 with TRBJ2-7, with 12 positions matching TRBD2. Germline lookup yields CDR1 SGHKS and CDR2 YYEKEE (reference sequence). This CDR3 region has 15 residues. CDR3 coding DNA: TGTCCCAGCAGGATTCTAGCGGGGGGGCCCTACGAGCAGTACTTC. Its translation: CPSRILAGGPYEQYF.

This clonotype was seen a handful of times. This chain uses TRBV27 with TRBJ2-3; D call uncertain. Germline CDR1 MNHEY, CDR2 SMNVEV (reference sequence). The CDR3 contains 12 residues. V gave up 8 bases and J gave up 2 bases, with 8 bases separating them. CDR3 DNA: TGTGCCAGCCAGATGGTCACAGATACGCAGTATTTT. It yields the protein CASQMVTDTQYF.

The V call is TRBV28, the J call TRBJ2-1; D is possibly TRBD1 or TRBD2 (5 bases each). V lost 5 bases to trimming and J lost 4 bases, with 15 bases between them. This CDR3 has 15 residues. CDR1 is MDHEN and CDR2 is SYDVKM in the germline V gene. This chain's CDR3 is CASSGLGERYNEQFF. As DNA, the CDR3 is TGTGCCAGCAGTGGGTTGGGGGAGCGGTACAATGAGCAGTTCTTC.

The chain joins TRBV2 to TRBJ2-4, with a tentative D call TRBD1 (6 bases). Germline loops: CDR1 SNHLY, CDR2 FYNNEI. CDR3 length: 13 residues. V shed 5 bases and J shed 3 bases, with 8 bases lying between them. The CDR3 sequence: CASSMDSKNIQYF. The CDR3 DNA reads as TGTGCCAGCAGTATGGACAGCAAAAACATTCAGTACTTC.

This clonotype was counted only a few times. This chain connects TRBV5-6 to TRBJ2-3, with D possibly matching TRBD2 (6 bases). The V end was cut by 7 bases, the J end by 5 bases, with 11 bases between. The germline gives CDR1 SGHDT, CDR2 YYEEEE. The CDR3 is made up of 12 amino acids. Written as DNA, the CDR3 is TGTGCCAGCTCCTGGGGGGAAGATACGCAGTATTTT. This translates into CASSWGEDTQYF. The variable domain in full, completed from reference TRBV5-6 and TRBJ2-3, reads DAGVTQSPTHLIKTRGQQVTLRCSPKSGHDTVSWYQQALGQGPQFIFQYYEEEERQRGNFPDRFSGHQFPNYSSELNVNALLLGDSALYLCASSWGEDTQYFGPGTRLTVL.

This sequence joins TRBV20-1 and TRBJ2-1; no reliable D call. The V end was cut by 7 bases, the J end by 9 bases, with 10 bases between. Germline V gene data show CDR1 as DFQATT and CDR2 as SNEGSKA (reference sequence). The CDR3 length is 10 residues. The CDR3 loop is CSVFRGEQFF. Written as DNA, the CDR3 is TGCAGTGTTTTTCGCGGTGAGCAGTTCTTC.

The V gene is TRBV6-2 or TRBV6-3, the J gene TRBJ2-4, with no clear D. This CDR3 spans 13 amino acids. Per the germline V gene, CDR1 is MNHEY and CDR2 is SVGEGT. Trimming removed 7 bases from V and 0 bases from J, with 7 bases in between. CDR3: CASKQTAKNIQYF. The CDR3 DNA reads TGTGCCAGCAAACAGACAGCCAAAAACATTCAGTACTTC.

The V and J genes are TRBV19 and TRBJ2-1; D may be TRBD2 (6 bases). Germline-derived CDR1 and CDR2 are LNHDA and SQIVND (reference sequence). CDR3 length equals 18 residues. Trimming removed 2 bases from V and 0 bases from J, with 17 bases in between. DNA of the CDR3: TGTGCCAGTAGTATAAAGCCACCGGGGGAGAGCTCCTACAATGAGCAGTTCTTC. Encoded protein: CASSIKPPGESSYNEQFF.

This clonotype was detected ten times or more. The V and J genes are TRBV20-1 and TRBJ1-1, with 7 bases matching TRBD1. The CDR3 has 14 residues. V lost 1 base, J lost 6 bases, and 8 bases stayed unmatched. Germline lookup yields CDR1 DFQATT and CDR2 SNEGSKA (reference sequence). CDR3 nucleotides: TGCAGTGCTAGAGGGGACAGCAGCGTGCCTGAAGCTTTCTTT. As protein: CSARGDSSVPEAFF.

This clonotype was counted a few times. This chain links TRBV12-3 or TRBV12-4 with TRBJ2-2; D tentatively reads TRBD1 or TRBD2 (5 bases each). This CDR3 is 12 amino acids long. The V end was cut by 5 bases, the J end by 7 bases, with 8 bases between. CDR3 in amino acids: CASSHGGGELFF. In DNA, the CDR3 is TGTGCCAGCAGTCATGGGGGCGGGGAGCTGTTTTTT.

The gene calls are TRBV20-1 and TRBJ1-2, with 10 nucleotides matching TRBD1. Germline trimming cut 5 bases from V and 4 bases from J; bases unmatched to any gene: 7. Germline V gives CDR1 DFQATT, CDR2 SNEGSKA (reference sequence). CDR3 length: 14 residues. CDR3 in DNA: TGCAGTGCTCCTCCGGGACAGGGGTCCTATGGCTACACCTTC. It yields the protein CSAPPGQGSYGYTF.

This clonotype was counted a few times. This rearrangement joins TRBV20-1 to TRBJ1-1; D is unclear. Germline assignment: CDR1 DFQATT and CDR2 SNEGSKA (reference sequence). The length of the CDR3 is 13 residues. The ends were cut back, 3 bases at V and 1 base at J, with 9 bases in the middle. The CDR3 loop is CSARGQTNTEAFF. CDR3 coding DNA: TGCAGTGCTAGGGGTCAGACGAACACTGAAGCTTTCTTT.

In its sample, this clonotype was seen a few times. The chain couples TRBV2 to TRBJ2-3; D is perhaps TRBD1 (6 bases). Trimming took off 6 bases at V and 6 bases at J, with 16 bases between the two ends. Germline assignment: CDR1 SNHLY and CDR2 FYNNEI. This CDR3 comprises 14 residues. CDR3 sequence (DNA): TGTGCCAGCAGGGCCGATACAGGGTTGGATACGCAGTATTTT. Protein product: CASRADTGLDTQYF.

In this sample, this clonotype turned up a few times. This chain joins TRBV5-6 and TRBJ1-1; the D is unclear. Trimming left V 2 bases short and J 1 base short, with 9 bases between. The CDR3 is made up of 14 amino acids. Germline V gene lookup returns CDR1 SGHDT and CDR2 YYEEEE. The DNA for the CDR3 is TGTGCCAGCAGCTTTTTAAAATCGAACACTGAAGCTTTCTTT. This codes for CASSFLKSNTEAFF.